This TCR beta chain was sequenced for a study of T cells after yellow fever vaccination. For the study at large: SMART-Seq v4 Ultra Low Input handled preparation of low-cell-number fractions.

The table lists this clonotype with many counts. The CDR3 is 12 amino acids. V lost 8 bases, J lost 4 bases, and 11 bases lay in between. General study points: The secondary response showed a weaker magnitude and a faster peak, day 5 versus 15.

It was through 5'RACE template switching that TCR cDNA was made, with a universal primer site and UMIs added. TCRdb ran MiXCR on the 5' RACE reads and lists one entry per CDR3 protein. The sample records more than 35,000 distinct CDR3 sequences, about 6.8% being singletons. The rearrangement joins TRBV12-3 or TRBV12-4 to TRBJ1-2, with no clear D. The clonotype originates from a man aged 25 to 40 who received the YFV17D yellow fever vaccine. The material sequenced was CD8+ T cells not binding an NS4B(214-222) dextramer, sorted from PBMCs, taken 45 days after the yellow fever booster vaccination. The CDR3 spells CASETLGYGYTF. Here the CDR3 DNA reads TGTGCCAGCGAGACCCTGGGCTATGGCTACACCTTC.